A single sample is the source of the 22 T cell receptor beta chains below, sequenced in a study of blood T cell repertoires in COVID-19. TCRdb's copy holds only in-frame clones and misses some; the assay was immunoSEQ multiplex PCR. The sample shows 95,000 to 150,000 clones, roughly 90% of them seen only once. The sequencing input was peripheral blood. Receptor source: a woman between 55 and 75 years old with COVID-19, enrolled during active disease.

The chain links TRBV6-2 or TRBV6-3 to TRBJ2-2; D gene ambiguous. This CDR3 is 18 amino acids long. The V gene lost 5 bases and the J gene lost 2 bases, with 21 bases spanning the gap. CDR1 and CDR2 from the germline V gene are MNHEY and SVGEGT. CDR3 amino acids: CASSPKSRGPVNTGELFF. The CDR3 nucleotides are TGTGCCAGCAGTCCCAAATCAAGAGGTCCGGTTAACACCGGGGAGCTGTTTTTT.

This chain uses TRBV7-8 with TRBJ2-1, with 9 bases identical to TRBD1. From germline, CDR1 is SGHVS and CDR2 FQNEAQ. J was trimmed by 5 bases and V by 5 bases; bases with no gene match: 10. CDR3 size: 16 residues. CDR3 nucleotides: TGTGCCAGCAGCCCCAAAGGACAGGGGAGGAACAATGAGCAGTTCTTC. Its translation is CASSPKGQGRNNEQFF. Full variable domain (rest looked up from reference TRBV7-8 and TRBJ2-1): GAGVSQSPRYKVAKRGQDVALRCDPISGHVSLFWYQQALGQGPEFLTYFQNEAQLDKSGLPSDRFFAERPEGSVSTLKIQRTQQEDSAVYLCASSPKGQGRNNEQFFGPGTRLTVL.

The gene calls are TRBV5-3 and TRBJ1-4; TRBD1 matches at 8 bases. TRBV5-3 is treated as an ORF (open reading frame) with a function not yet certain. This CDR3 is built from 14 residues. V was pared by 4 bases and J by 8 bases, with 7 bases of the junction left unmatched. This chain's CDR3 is CARSETGEGEKLFF. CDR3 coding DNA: TGTGCCAGAAGCGAGACAGGGGAGGGGGAAAAACTGTTTTTT.

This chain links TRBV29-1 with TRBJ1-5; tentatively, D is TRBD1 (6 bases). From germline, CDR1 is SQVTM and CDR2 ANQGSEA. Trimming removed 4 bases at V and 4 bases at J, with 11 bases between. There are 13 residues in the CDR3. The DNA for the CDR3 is TGCAGCGTTGGGGGGCGGCGGAATCAGCCCCAGCATTTT. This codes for CSVGGRRNQPQHF. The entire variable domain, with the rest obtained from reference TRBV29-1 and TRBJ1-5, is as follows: SAVISQKPSRDICQRGTSLTIQCQVDSQVTMMFWYRQQPGQSLTLIATANQGSEATYESGFVIDKFPISRPNLTFSTLTVSNMSPEDSSIYLCSVGGRRNQPQHFGDGTRLSIL.

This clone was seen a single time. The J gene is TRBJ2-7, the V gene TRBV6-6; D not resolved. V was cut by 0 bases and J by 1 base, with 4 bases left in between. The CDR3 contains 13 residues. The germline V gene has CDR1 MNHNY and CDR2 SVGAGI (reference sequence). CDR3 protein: CASSYSASYEQYF. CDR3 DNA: TGTGCCAGCAGTTACTCGGCTTCCTACGAGCAGTACTTC.

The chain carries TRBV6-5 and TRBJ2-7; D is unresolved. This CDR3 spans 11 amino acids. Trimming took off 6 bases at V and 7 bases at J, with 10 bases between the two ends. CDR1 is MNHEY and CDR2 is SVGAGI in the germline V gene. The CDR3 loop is CASRGPLEQYF. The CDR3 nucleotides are TGTGCCAGCAGGGGCCCTCTAGAGCAGTACTTC.

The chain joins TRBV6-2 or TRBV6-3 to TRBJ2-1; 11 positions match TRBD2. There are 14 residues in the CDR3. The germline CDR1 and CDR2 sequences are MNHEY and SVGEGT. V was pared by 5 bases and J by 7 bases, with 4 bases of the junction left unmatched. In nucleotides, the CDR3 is TGTGCCAGCAGTAGGACTAGCGGGCGGAATGAGCAGTTCTTC. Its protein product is CASSRTSGRNEQFF.

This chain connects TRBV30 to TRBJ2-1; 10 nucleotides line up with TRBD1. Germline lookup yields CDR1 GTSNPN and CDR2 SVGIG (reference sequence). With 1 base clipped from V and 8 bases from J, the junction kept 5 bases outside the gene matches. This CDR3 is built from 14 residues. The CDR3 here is CAWSEWGTGDEQFF. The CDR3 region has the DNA TGTGCCTGGAGTGAATGGGGGACAGGGGATGAGCAGTTCTTC.

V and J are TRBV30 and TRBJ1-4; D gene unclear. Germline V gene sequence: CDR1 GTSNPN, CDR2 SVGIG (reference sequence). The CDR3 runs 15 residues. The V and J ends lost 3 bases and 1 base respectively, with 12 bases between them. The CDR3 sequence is CAWSQNGGTNEKLFF. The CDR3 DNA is TGTGCCTGGAGCCAAAATGGAGGAACTAATGAAAAACTGTTTTTT.

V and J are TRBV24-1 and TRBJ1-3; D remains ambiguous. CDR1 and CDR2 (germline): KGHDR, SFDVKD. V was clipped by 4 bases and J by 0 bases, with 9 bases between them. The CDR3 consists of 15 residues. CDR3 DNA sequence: TGTGCCACCAGTGAAAGTGGGAGCTCTGGAAACACCATATATTTT. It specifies CATSESGSSGNTIYF.

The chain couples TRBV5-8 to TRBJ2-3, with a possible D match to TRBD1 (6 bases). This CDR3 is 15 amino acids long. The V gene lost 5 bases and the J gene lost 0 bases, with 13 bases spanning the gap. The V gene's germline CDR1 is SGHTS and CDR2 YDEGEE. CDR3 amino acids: CASRPGQRSTDTQYF. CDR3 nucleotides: TGTGCCAGCAGACCGGGACAACGGAGCACAGATACGCAGTATTTT.

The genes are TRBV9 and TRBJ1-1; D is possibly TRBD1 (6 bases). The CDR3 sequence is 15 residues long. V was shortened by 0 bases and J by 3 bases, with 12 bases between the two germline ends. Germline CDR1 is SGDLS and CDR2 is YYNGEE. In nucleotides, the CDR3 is TGTGCCAGCAGCGTAGTAGCGGGGGCGGACACTGAAGCTTTCTTT. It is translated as CASSVVAGADTEAFF.

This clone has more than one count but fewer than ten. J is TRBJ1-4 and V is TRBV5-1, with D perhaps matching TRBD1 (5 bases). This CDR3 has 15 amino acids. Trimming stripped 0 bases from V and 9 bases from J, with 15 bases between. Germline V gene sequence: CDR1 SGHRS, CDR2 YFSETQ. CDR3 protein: CASSLVGTAGKKLFF. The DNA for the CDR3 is TGCGCCAGCAGCTTGGTAGGGACCGCGGGGAAAAAACTGTTTTTT.

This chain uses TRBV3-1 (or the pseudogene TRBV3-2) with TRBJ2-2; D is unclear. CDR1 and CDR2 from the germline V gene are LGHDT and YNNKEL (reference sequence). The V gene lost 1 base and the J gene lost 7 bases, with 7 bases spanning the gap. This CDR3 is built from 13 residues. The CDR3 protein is CASSQVRSGELFF. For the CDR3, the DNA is TGTGCCAGCAGCCAAGTTCGTAGCGGGGAGCTGTTTTTT.

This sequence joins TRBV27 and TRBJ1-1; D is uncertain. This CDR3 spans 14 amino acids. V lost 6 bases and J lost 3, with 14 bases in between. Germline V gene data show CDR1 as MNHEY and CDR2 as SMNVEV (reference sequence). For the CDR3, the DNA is TGTGCCAGCAGCCACTCATCCCGCTACACTGAAGCTTTCTTT. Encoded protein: CASSHSSRYTEAFF.

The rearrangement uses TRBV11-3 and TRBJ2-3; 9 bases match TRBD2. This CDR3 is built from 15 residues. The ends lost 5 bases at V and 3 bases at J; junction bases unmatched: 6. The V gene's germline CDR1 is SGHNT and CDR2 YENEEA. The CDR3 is CASSPQGLATDTQYF. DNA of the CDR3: TGTGCCAGCAGCCCACAGGGACTAGCAACAGATACGCAGTATTTT.

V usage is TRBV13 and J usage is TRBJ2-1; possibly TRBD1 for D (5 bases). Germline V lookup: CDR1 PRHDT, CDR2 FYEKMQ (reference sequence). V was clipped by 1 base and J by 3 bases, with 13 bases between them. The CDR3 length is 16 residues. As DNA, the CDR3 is TGTGCCAGCAGCTTAGTTTCCCAGGGCGTCTACAATGAGCAGTTCTTC. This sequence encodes CASSLVSQGVYNEQFF.

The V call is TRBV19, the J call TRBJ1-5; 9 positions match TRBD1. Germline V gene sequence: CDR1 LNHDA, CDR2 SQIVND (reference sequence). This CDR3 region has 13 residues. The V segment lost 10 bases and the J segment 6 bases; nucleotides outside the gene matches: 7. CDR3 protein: CATAGGQGQPQHF. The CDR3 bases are TGTGCCACCGCTGGGGGACAGGGTCAGCCCCAGCATTTT.

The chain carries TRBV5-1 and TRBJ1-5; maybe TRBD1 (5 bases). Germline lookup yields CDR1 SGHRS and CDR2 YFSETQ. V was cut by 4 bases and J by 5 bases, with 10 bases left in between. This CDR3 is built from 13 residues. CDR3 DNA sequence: TGCGCCAGCAGCATTGGAGGGGATCAGCCCCAGCATTTT. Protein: CASSIGGDQPQHF.

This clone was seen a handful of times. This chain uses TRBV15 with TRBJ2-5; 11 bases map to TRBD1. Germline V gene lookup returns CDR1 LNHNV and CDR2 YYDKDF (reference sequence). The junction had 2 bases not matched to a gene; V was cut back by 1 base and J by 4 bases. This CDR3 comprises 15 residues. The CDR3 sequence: CATSRAGTGGETQYF. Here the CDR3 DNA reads TGTGCCACCAGCAGAGCAGGGACAGGGGGAGAGACCCAGTACTTC.

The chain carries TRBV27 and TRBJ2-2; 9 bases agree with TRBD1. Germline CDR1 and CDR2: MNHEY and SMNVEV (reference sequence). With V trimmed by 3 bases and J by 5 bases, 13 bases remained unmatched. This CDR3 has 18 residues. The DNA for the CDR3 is TGTGCCAGCAGTTTCCGCCCTCTACAGGGGGCAGGTACCGGGGAGCTGTTTTTT. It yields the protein CASSFRPLQGAGTGELFF.

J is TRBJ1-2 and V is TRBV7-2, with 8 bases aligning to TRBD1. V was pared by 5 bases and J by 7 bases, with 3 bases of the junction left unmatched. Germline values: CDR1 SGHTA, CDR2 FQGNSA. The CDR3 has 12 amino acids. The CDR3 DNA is TGTGCCAGCAGCGAGACAGGGGTTGGCTACACCTTC. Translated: CASSETGVGYTF.